A selection of T cell receptor beta chains follows, all from one sample in a study of control samples from healthy donors and cancer patients. Profiled with immunoSEQ multiplex PCR; TCRdb holds only in-frame clones, not every one. This sample has under 80,000 clones, with about 95% found just once. Sequenced input: blood. The receptors stem from a woman aged 25-40 years in good health. Both conserved end residues are part of each CDR3. A D gene is named only where the DNA matches it firmly. Clone size is stated in some rows and not others, as once, few, many or a class when expanded.

d_call,v_call,j_call,clone_size,cdr3_nt,cdr3_aa
NA,TRBV15,TRBJ1-2,NA,TGTGCCACCAGCAGAGGTGGAAGGTATGATGGCTACACCTTC,CATSRGGRYDGYTF
NA,TRBV10-1,TRBJ1-3,NA,TGCGCCACCAGACGCCCCTCAGACAGGACTGGAAACACCATATATTTT,CATRRPSDRTGNTIYF
TRBD2,TRBV28,TRBJ2-1,NA,TGTGCCAGCAGTCCGGGACTAGCGGGGGGGCTCTCCTACAATGAGCAGTTCTTC,CASSPGLAGGLSYNEQFF
NA,TRBV3-1/TRBV3-2,TRBJ2-1,NA,TGTGCCAGCAGCCACTACATCTACTCCTACAATGAGCAGTTCTTC,CASSHYIYSYNEQFF
TRBD1,TRBV10-3,TRBJ2-3,NA,TGTGCCATCAGTGACCCGACAGGGGTGGGGACAGATACGCAGTATTTT,CAISDPTGVGTDTQYF
TRBD1,TRBV10-2,TRBJ1-1,few,TGCGCCAGCAGTGAAAACACAGGGGCTGGAGCTTTCTTT,CASSENTGAGAFF
NA,TRBV4-2,TRBJ2-3,NA,TGTGCCAGCAGCCAAGATTTGAGGGGGGCCGGCACAGATACGCAGTATTTT,CASSQDLRGAGTDTQYF
NA,TRBV9,TRBJ2-7,NA,TGTGCCAGCAGCGTAATCGACGGGACCTACGAGCAGTACTTC,CASSVIDGTYEQYF
NA,TRBV13,TRBJ1-2,once,TGTGCCAGCAGCCCTCCCAGGGACTATGGCTACACCTTC,CASSPPRDYGYTF
NA,TRBV6-5,TRBJ1-6,NA,TGTGCCAGCAGTAGCAGTATCTCCTATAATTCACCCCTCCACTTT,CASSSSISYNSPLHF
NA,TRBV19,TRBJ2-3,NA,TGTGCCAGTAGTAGAGTAGCAACAGATACGCAGTATTTT,CASSRVATDTQYF
NA,TRBV19,TRBJ1-4,NA,TGTGCCAGTAGTATCCGACAGGATGGGACTAATGAAAAACTGTTTTTT,CASSIRQDGTNEKLFF
NA,TRBV7-8,TRBJ1-5,NA,TGTGCCAGCAGCGACACGACAGGCACAATTAATCAGCCCCAGCATTTT,CASSDTTGTINQPQHF
NA,TRBV3-1/TRBV3-2,TRBJ1-1,NA,TGTGCCAGCAGCCAAGTACGGGGGACTGAAGCTTTCTTT,CASSQVRGTEAFF
TRBD2,TRBV7-9,TRBJ2-1,NA,TGTGCCAGCAGCTTAGGATCCAGCGGGGAAATCTACAATGAGCAGTTCTTC,CASSLGSSGEIYNEQFF
TRBD2,TRBV4-1,TRBJ2-2,NA,TGCGCCAGCAACCGTCTAGCGGGGGGTGCTGGGGAGCTGTTTTTT,CASNRLAGGAGELFF
NA,TRBV6-2/TRBV6-3,TRBJ2-7,NA,TGTGCCAGCAGTCCCTTTAGGGTACCCACCTACGAGCAGTACTTC,CASSPFRVPTYEQYF
TRBD2,TRBV9,TRBJ2-3,NA,TGTGCCAGCGCCCCTATGAGCGGGGGGACAGATACGCAGTATTTT,CASAPMSGGTDTQYF
TRBD2,TRBV5-1,TRBJ2-6,NA,TGCGCCAGCAGCTTGGCCGAGGGTAGCGGGGCACTCTCTGGGGCCAACGTCCTGACTTTC,CASSLAEGSGALSGANVLTF
NA,TRBV2,TRBJ2-5,NA,TGTGCCAGCAGTAAGAGGGGGTTGTTTGAGACCCAGTACTTC,CASSKRGLFETQYF
TRBD1,TRBV6-5,TRBJ1-6,once,TGTGCCAGCACTCCCGAGGGGGCTTATAATTCACCCCTCCACTTT,CASTPEGAYNSPLHF
TRBD2,TRBV29-1,TRBJ2-3,NA,TGCAGCGTTGAAAGGGCTAGCGGGGGTTCTAGCACAGATACGCAGTATTTT,CSVERASGGSSTDTQYF
TRBD2,TRBV9,TRBJ2-2,once,TGTGCCAGCAGCGCGATTAGCGGGGGGGCCACTTTTGCCGGGGAGCTGTTTTTT,CASSAISGGATFAGELFF
NA,TRBV6-1,TRBJ1-4,NA,TGTGCCAGCAGTGAAGCAACTGCAACTAATGAAAAACTGTTTTTT,CASSEATATNEKLFF
NA,TRBV18,TRBJ2-5,NA,TGTGCCAGCTCCCAAAACCAGGGGGAGACCCAGTACTTC,CASSQNQGETQYF
NA,TRBV6-2/TRBV6-3,TRBJ2-2,NA,TGTGCCAGCAGTTATCTTTCCAGCCCAAACACCGGGGAGCTGTTTTTT,CASSYLSSPNTGELFF
TRBD2,TRBV5-5,TRBJ2-5,NA,TGTGCCAGCAGCTTGGAGGCTAGCGGGGACCAAGAGACCCAGTACTTC,CASSLEASGDQETQYF
NA,TRBV7-2,TRBJ1-2,NA,TGTGCCAGCAGTCTAGCGGGCGGAAACTATGGCTACACCTTC,CASSLAGGNYGYTF
TRBD1,TRBV19,TRBJ1-5,NA,TGTGCCAGTAGTATAGGGACAGGACTACTCAATCAGCCCCAGCATTTT,CASSIGTGLLNQPQHF
NA,TRBV27,TRBJ1-6,NA,TGTGCCAGCACGGCTTGGGAGAATTCACCCCTCCACTTT,CASTAWENSPLHF
NA,TRBV7-9,TRBJ1-2,NA,TGTGCCAGCAGCTCCTATAGTGGGGAAGCTAACTATGGCTACACCTTC,CASSSYSGEANYGYTF
TRBD1,TRBV9,TRBJ1-1,NA,TGTGCCAGCAGCTTCGACAGGGCCACTGAAGCTTTCTTT,CASSFDRATEAFF
NA,TRBV7-6,TRBJ1-3,NA,TGTGCCAGCAGTTTCGAGGACACCATATATTTT,CASSFEDTIYF
TRBD1,TRBV30,TRBJ1-5,NA,TGTGCCTGGAGCCCCGGGACAGGGGGTTATAGCAATCAGCCCCAGCATTTT,CAWSPGTGGYSNQPQHF
TRBD1,TRBV15,TRBJ1-4,NA,TGTGCCACCAGCAGTGCAACTGACAGGGACGAAAAACTGTTTTTT,CATSSATDRDEKLFF
NA,TRBV5-5,TRBJ1-2,NA,TGTGCCAGCAGCTTGGGGGGGCTGGGCACAGTGCGTGTAAACTATGGCTACACCTTC,CASSLGGLGTVRVNYGYTF
NA,TRBV5-4,TRBJ1-1,NA,TGTGCCAGCAGCTTGACAGGCAGTTCTGTTGAAGCTTTCTTT,CASSLTGSSVEAFF
TRBD1,TRBV19,TRBJ1-5,once,TGTGCCAGTAGAGCGGACAGGTCCGGAGGACAGCCCCAGCATTTT,CASRADRSGGQPQHF
TRBD1,TRBV7-8,TRBJ1-1,NA,TGTGCCAGCAGCTCAGGACAGGGGAACACTGAAGCTTTCTTT,CASSSGQGNTEAFF
NA,TRBV18,TRBJ1-1,NA,TGTGCCAGCTCACCACTTCGTGGGCCGAACACTGAAGCTTTCTTT,CASSPLRGPNTEAFF
NA,TRBV6-5,TRBJ1-5,few,TGTGCCAGCAGTCAAAACCCGGTAAATCTTCCCCAGCATTTT,CASSQNPVNLPQHF
TRBD2,TRBV11-2,TRBJ2-2,NA,TGTGCCAGCAGCTTGACTAGCGGGGGGACCGGGGAGCTGTTTTTT,CASSLTSGGTGELFF
TRBD1,TRBV7-8,TRBJ1-4,NA,TGTGCCAGCAGCCCGCCCAGGGGGCCGGCTAATGAAAAACTGTTTTTT,CASSPPRGPANEKLFF